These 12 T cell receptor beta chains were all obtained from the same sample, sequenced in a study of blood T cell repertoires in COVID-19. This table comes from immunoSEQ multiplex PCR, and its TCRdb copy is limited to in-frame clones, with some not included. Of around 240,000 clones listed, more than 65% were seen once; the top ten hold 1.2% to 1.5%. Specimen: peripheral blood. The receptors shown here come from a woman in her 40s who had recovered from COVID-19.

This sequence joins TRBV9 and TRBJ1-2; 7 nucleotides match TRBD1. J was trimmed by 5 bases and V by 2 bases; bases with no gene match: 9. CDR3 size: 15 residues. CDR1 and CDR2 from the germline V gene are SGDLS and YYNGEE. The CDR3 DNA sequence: TGTGCCAGCAGCGTGGAACCGGGACAGTCTTATGGCTACACCTTC. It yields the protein CASSVEPGQSYGYTF.

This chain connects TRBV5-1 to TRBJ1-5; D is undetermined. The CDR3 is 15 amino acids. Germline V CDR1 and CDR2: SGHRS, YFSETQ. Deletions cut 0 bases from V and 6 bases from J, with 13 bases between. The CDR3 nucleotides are TGCGCCAGCAGCTTGGGGAGCTCTTCCAGTCAGCCCCAGCATTTT. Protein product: CASSLGSSSSQPQHF.

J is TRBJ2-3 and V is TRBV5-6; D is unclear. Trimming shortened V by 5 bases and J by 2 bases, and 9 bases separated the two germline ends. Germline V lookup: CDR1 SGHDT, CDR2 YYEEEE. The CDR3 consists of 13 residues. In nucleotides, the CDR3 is TGTGCCAGCAGGTACGTACACACAGATACGCAGTATTTT. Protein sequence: CASRYVHTDTQYF.

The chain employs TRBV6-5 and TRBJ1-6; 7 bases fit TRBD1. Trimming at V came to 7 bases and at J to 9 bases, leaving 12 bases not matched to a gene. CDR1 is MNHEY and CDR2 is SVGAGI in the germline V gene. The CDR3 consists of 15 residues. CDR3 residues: CASIRGRQGSSPLHF. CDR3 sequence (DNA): TGTGCCAGCATTCGTGGGAGACAGGGTAGTTCACCCCTCCACTTT.

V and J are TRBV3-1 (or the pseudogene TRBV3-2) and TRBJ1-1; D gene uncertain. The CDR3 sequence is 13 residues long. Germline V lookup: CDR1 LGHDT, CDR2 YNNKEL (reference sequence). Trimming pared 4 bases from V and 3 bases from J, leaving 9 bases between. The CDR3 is CASSRREDTEAFF. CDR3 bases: TGTGCCAGCAGCCGGAGGGAGGACACTGAAGCTTTCTTT.

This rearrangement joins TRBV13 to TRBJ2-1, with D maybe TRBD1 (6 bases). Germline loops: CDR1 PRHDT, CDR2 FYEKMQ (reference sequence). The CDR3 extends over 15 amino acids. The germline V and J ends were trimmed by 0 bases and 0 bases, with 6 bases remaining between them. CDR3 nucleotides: TGTGCCAGCAGCTTAGGGGGGGCCTCCTACAATGAGCAGTTCTTC. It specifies CASSLGGASYNEQFF. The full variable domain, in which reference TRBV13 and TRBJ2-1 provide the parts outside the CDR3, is AAGVIQSPRHLIKEKRETATLKCYPIPRHDTVYWYQQGPGQDPQFLISFYEKMQSDKGSIPDRFSAQQFSDYHSELNMSSLELGDSALYFCASSLGGASYNEQFFGPGTRLTVL.

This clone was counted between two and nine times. The CDR3 region has the DNA TGTGCCAGCAGACCTTATAGCGGGGGGGCGTATACGCAGTATTTT. Protein: CASRPYSGGAYTQYF. The chain combines TRBV2 with TRBJ2-3; 11 nucleotides agree with TRBD2. The germline V gene has CDR1 SNHLY and CDR2 FYNNEI. The CDR3 extends over 15 amino acids. The ends lost 6 bases at V and 7 bases at J; junction bases unmatched: 9.

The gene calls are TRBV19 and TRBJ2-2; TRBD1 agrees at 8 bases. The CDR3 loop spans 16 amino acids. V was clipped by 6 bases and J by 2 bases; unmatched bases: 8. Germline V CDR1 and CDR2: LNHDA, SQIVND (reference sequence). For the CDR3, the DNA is TGTGCCAGTAGACGGACAGGGATAGGAAACACCGGGGAGCTGTTTTTT. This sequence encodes CASRRTGIGNTGELFF.

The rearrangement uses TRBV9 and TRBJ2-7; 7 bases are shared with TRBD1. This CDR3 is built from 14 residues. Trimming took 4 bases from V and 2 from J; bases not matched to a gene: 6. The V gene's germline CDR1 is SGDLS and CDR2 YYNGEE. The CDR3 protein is CASSLGTAAYEQYF. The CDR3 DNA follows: TGTGCCAGCAGCCTCGGGACAGCTGCCTACGAGCAGTACTTC.

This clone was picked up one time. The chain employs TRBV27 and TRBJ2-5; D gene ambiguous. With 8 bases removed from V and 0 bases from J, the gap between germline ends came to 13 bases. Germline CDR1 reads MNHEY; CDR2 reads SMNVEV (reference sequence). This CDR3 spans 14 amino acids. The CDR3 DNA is TGTGCCAGCTCTCCAGCAGCGTACCAAGAGACCCAGTACTTC. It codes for CASSPAAYQETQYF.

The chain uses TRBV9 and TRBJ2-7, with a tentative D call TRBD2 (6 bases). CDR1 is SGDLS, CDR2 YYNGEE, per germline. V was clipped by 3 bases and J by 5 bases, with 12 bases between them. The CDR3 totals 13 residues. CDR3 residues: CASSAGLRDEQYF. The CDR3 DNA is TGTGCCAGCAGCGCGGGACTGCGCGACGAGCAGTACTTC.

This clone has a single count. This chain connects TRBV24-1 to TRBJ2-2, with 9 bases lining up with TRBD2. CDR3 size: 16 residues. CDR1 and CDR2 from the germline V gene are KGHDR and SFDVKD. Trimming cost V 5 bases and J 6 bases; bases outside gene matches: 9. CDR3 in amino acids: CATSAASGKQAGELFF. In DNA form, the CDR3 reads TGTGCCACCAGTGCTGCTAGCGGGAAGCAAGCCGGGGAGCTGTTTTTT.